This T cell receptor beta chain stems from a study of blood T cell repertoires in COVID-19. Overall study: Specimens from acute and convalescent COVID-19 originated in the United States, Italy and Spain.

Method: immunoSEQ multiplex PCR; TCRdb's copy keeps in-frame clones and lacks some. The repertoire holds a few hundred thousand clones, over 75% seen once, with 4.5% to 6% in the top ten. This clone was seen just once. Sequencing was carried out using peripheral blood. The clonotype was recovered from a man in his forties or fifties with active or convalescent COVID-19.

The CDR3 DNA follows: TGTGCCAGTAGATCTAGCGGGAGGGACGAGCAGTACTTC. It yields the protein CASRSSGRDEQYF. The V and J genes are TRBV19 and TRBJ2-7; TRBD2 matches 12 bases. Germline-derived CDR1 and CDR2 are LNHDA and SQIVND (reference sequence). The CDR3 is made up of 13 amino acids. V shed 6 bases, J shed 5 bases, and the junction held 2 bases outside the gene matches.